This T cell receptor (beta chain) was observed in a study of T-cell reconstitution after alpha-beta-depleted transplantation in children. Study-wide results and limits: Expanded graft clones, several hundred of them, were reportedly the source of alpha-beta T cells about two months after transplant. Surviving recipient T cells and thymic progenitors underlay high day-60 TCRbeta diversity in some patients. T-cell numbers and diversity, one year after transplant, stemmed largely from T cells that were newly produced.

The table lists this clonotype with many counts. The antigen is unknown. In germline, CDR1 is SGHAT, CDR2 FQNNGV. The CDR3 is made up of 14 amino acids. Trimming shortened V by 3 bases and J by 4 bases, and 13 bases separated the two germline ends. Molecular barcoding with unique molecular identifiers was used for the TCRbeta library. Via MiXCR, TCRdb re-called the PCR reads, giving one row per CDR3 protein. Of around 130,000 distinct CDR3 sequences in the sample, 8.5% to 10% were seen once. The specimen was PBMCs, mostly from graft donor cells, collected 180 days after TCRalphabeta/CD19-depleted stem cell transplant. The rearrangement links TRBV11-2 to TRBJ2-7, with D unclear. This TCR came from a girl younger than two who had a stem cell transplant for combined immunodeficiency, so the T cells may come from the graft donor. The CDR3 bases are TGTGCCAGCAGCTTTCGGCGATTCCTTTACGAGCAGTACTTC. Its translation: CASSFRRFLYEQYF. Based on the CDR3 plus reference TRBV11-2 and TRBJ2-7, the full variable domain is EAGVAQSPRYKIIEKRQSVAFWCNPISGHATLYWYQQILGQGPKLLIQFQNNGVVDDSQLPKDRFSAERLKGVDSTLKIQPAKLEDSAVYLCASSFRRFLYEQYFGPGTRLTVT.